A selection of T cell receptor beta chains follows, all from one sample in a study of long-term antiretroviral therapy in people with HIV. Only in-frame clones appear in the TCRdb table, and some are missing; sequencing was by immunoSEQ multiplex PCR. The sample shows 25,000 to 30,000 clones, roughly nine tenths of them seen only once. The sample here was unsorted PBMCs, taken approximately 2.7 years after starting antiretroviral therapy. These receptor sequences come from a man aged 35-49 years with HIV. The CDR3 runs from the conserved cysteine through the conserved F or W. Each record gives: CDR3 protein, CDR3 DNA, clone size, V gene, J gene, D gene. A D gene is named only where the DNA matches it firmly. Clone size is not always given. Where it is, it says once, few, many or a class for expanded clones.

cdr3_aa: CASSQEQETQYF; cdr3_nt: TGCGCCAGCAGCCAGGAGCAAGAGACCCAGTACTTC; clone_size: few; v_call: TRBV5-1; j_call: TRBJ2-5; d_call: .
cdr3_aa: CASSLIGQGSKETQYF; cdr3_nt: TGCGCCAGCAGCCTTATCGGACAGGGATCGAAGGAGACCCAGTACTTC; clone_size: .; v_call: TRBV4-3; j_call: TRBJ2-5; d_call: TRBD1
cdr3_aa: CASSHPQGALVLGNQPQHF; cdr3_nt: TGCGCCAGCAGCCATCCCCAGGGGGCTCTCGTACTGGGCAATCAGCCCCAGCATTTT; clone_size: few; v_call: TRBV4-1; j_call: TRBJ1-5; d_call: TRBD1
cdr3_aa: CASSHGQGTDTQYF; cdr3_nt: TGTGCCAGCAGCCACGGACAGGGGACAGATACGCAGTATTTT; clone_size: .; v_call: TRBV6-4; j_call: TRBJ2-3; d_call: TRBD1
cdr3_aa: CASVLSGGAREQFF; cdr3_nt: TGTGCCAGCGTACTTAGCGGGGGGGCAAGGGAGCAGTTCTTC; clone_size: .; v_call: TRBV11-2; j_call: TRBJ2-1; d_call: TRBD2
cdr3_aa: CASSPRSSGPTLAWAKNIQYF; cdr3_nt: TGTGCCAGCAGTCCTAGATCCTCGGGACCTACCCTAGCATGGGCCAAAAACATTCAGTACTTC; clone_size: .; v_call: TRBV28; j_call: TRBJ2-4; d_call: .
cdr3_aa: CASRDSASYNEQFF; cdr3_nt: TGTGCCAGCAGGGATAGCGCCTCCTACAATGAGCAGTTCTTC; clone_size: .; v_call: TRBV9; j_call: TRBJ2-1; d_call: .
cdr3_aa: CASSQGISAEAFF; cdr3_nt: TGTGCCAGCAGCCAGGGAATAAGCGCTGAAGCTTTCTTT; clone_size: .; v_call: TRBV11-2; j_call: TRBJ1-1; d_call: .
cdr3_aa: CASSPGQGGNSNQPQHF; cdr3_nt: TGTGCCAGCTCACCGGGACAGGGGGGCAATAGCAATCAGCCCCAGCATTTT; clone_size: .; v_call: TRBV18; j_call: TRBJ1-5; d_call: TRBD1
cdr3_aa: CASSLGQGDRPRYF; cdr3_nt: TGCGCCAGCAGCTTGGGACAAGGTGACCGCCCACGGTACTTC; clone_size: .; v_call: TRBV5-1; j_call: TRBJ2-7; d_call: .
cdr3_aa: CASPPPRTGLSPLHF; cdr3_nt: TGTGCCAGTCCCCCCCCGCGGACAGGCCTTTCACCCCTCCACTTT; clone_size: .; v_call: TRBV27; j_call: TRBJ1-6; d_call: TRBD1
cdr3_aa: CAIRSPNSPLHF; cdr3_nt: TGTGCCATCAGGAGCCCTAATTCACCCCTCCACTTT; clone_size: .; v_call: TRBV6-1; j_call: TRBJ1-6; d_call: .
cdr3_aa: CASSPVTGRNTEAFF; cdr3_nt: TGCGCCAGCAGCCCCGTGACAGGGAGGAACACTGAAGCTTTCTTT; clone_size: .; v_call: TRBV4-1; j_call: TRBJ1-1; d_call: TRBD1
cdr3_aa: CASSLIVGRDYTGELFF; cdr3_nt: TGTGCCAGCAGCTTAATAGTTGGCAGGGATTACACCGGGGAGCTGTTTTTT; clone_size: few; v_call: TRBV5-8; j_call: TRBJ2-2; d_call: .
cdr3_aa: CASSLFGGETQYF; cdr3_nt: TGTGCCAGCAGCCTATTTGGGGGAGAGACCCAGTACTTC; clone_size: .; v_call: TRBV7-3; j_call: TRBJ2-5; d_call: .
cdr3_aa: CASSGGRNTGELFF; cdr3_nt: TGTGCCAGCAGTGGGGGGCGAAACACCGGGGAGCTGTTTTTT; clone_size: .; v_call: TRBV27; j_call: TRBJ2-2; d_call: .
cdr3_aa: CASSLAVSGVEAFF; cdr3_nt: TGTGCCAGCAGCTTGGCAGTTTCAGGGGTTGAAGCTTTCTTT; clone_size: .; v_call: TRBV5-4; j_call: TRBJ1-1; d_call: .
cdr3_aa: CASSQGVRVQGGETQYF; cdr3_nt: TGCGCCAGCAGCCAAGGGGTGAGGGTGCAGGGTGGGGAGACCCAGTACTTC; clone_size: .; v_call: TRBV4-3; j_call: TRBJ2-5; d_call: .
cdr3_aa: CASSSRTSGDTQYF; cdr3_nt: TGTGCCAGCAGCTCTCGCACTAGCGGAGATACGCAGTATTTT; clone_size: .; v_call: TRBV11-2; j_call: TRBJ2-3; d_call: TRBD2
cdr3_aa: CASANRGGNTEAFF; cdr3_nt: TGTGCCAGTGCTAATCGGGGGGGGAACACTGAAGCTTTCTTT; clone_size: .; v_call: TRBV19; j_call: TRBJ1-1; d_call: .
cdr3_aa: CSVEDFSRETQYF; cdr3_nt: TGCAGCGTTGAAGATTTTTCGAGAGAGACCCAGTACTTC; clone_size: .; v_call: TRBV29-1; j_call: TRBJ2-5; d_call: .
cdr3_aa: CASSPGSGSYEQYF; cdr3_nt: TGTGCCAGCAGCCCGGGATCGGGCTCCTACGAGCAGTACTTC; clone_size: .; v_call: TRBV7-9; j_call: TRBJ2-7; d_call: .
cdr3_aa: CASSLVASGTYEQYF; cdr3_nt: TGTGCCAGCAGTTTAGTGGCTAGCGGTACCTACGAGCAGTACTTC; clone_size: .; v_call: TRBV28; j_call: TRBJ2-7; d_call: TRBD2
cdr3_aa: CASSLKGSGNQPQHF; cdr3_nt: TGTGCCAGCAGCTTAAAGGGTTCGGGCAATCAGCCCCAGCATTTT; clone_size: .; v_call: TRBV13; j_call: TRBJ1-5; d_call: .
cdr3_aa: CAWNVFSGNTIYF; cdr3_nt: TGTGCCTGGAATGTTTTCTCTGGAAACACCATATATTTT; clone_size: .; v_call: TRBV30; j_call: TRBJ1-3; d_call: .
cdr3_aa: CASSYGVGNEQFF; cdr3_nt: TGTGCCAGCAGTTACGGGGTCGGGAATGAGCAGTTCTTC; clone_size: .; v_call: TRBV6-5; j_call: TRBJ2-1; d_call: .
cdr3_aa: CASSQDYEQYF; cdr3_nt: TGCGCCAGCAGCCAAGACTACGAGCAGTACTTC; clone_size: .; v_call: TRBV4-1; j_call: TRBJ2-7; d_call: .
cdr3_aa: CAWSVGNTDTQYF; cdr3_nt: TGTGCCTGGAGTGTAGGGAACACAGATACGCAGTATTTT; clone_size: .; v_call: TRBV30; j_call: TRBJ2-3; d_call: .
cdr3_aa: CASRGSGAFF; cdr3_nt: TGTGCCAGCCGAGGGTCGGGCGCTTTCTTT; clone_size: few; v_call: TRBV2; j_call: TRBJ1-1; d_call: .
cdr3_aa: CASSQELAGGTEQYF; cdr3_nt: TGTGCCAGCAGCCAAGAACTAGCGGGAGGAACCGAGCAGTACTTC; clone_size: once; v_call: TRBV4-2; j_call: TRBJ2-7; d_call: TRBD2
cdr3_aa: CASSDGGVGYNEQFF; cdr3_nt: TGTGCCAGCAGTGACGGGGGGGTGGGGTACAATGAGCAGTTCTTC; clone_size: .; v_call: TRBV6-1; j_call: TRBJ2-1; d_call: TRBD2
cdr3_aa: CASSPRGAGDEKLFF; cdr3_nt: TGTGCCAGCAGCCCCCGGGGGGCAGGGGATGAAAAACTGTTTTTT; clone_size: .; v_call: TRBV9; j_call: TRBJ1-4; d_call: .
cdr3_aa: CSVIWQDYGYTF; cdr3_nt: TGCAGCGTTATTTGGCAGGACTATGGCTACACCTTC; clone_size: once; v_call: TRBV29-1; j_call: TRBJ1-2; d_call: .
cdr3_aa: CASSIDQAGPNTEAFF; cdr3_nt: TGTGCCAGTAGTATAGATCAGGCAGGGCCAAACACTGAAGCTTTCTTT; clone_size: .; v_call: TRBV19; j_call: TRBJ1-1; d_call: .
cdr3_aa: CASSLEDYEQYF; cdr3_nt: TGTGCCAGCAGCTTAGAGGACTACGAGCAGTACTTC; clone_size: few; v_call: TRBV7-8; j_call: TRBJ2-7; d_call: .
cdr3_aa: CASSLAGGRDEKLFF; cdr3_nt: TGTGCCAGCAGCTTAGCCGGGGGACGAGATGAAAAACTGTTTTTT; clone_size: .; v_call: TRBV11-2; j_call: TRBJ1-4; d_call: .
cdr3_aa: CASSQGSGSSYEQYF; cdr3_nt: TGCGCCAGCAGCCAAGGTAGCGGGAGCTCCTACGAGCAGTACTTC; clone_size: .; v_call: TRBV4-1; j_call: TRBJ2-7; d_call: TRBD2
cdr3_aa: CASSFSPTTAYEQYF; cdr3_nt: TGCGCCAGCAGCTTTTCCCCGACCACTGCCTACGAGCAGTACTTC; clone_size: .; v_call: TRBV5-1; j_call: TRBJ2-7; d_call: .
cdr3_aa: CASTKGTNTEAFF; cdr3_nt: TGTGCCAGCACGAAGGGGACGAACACTGAAGCTTTCTTT; clone_size: .; v_call: TRBV2; j_call: TRBJ1-1; d_call: .
cdr3_aa: CASSPNTGELFF; cdr3_nt: TGTGCCAGCAGCCCTAACACCGGGGAGCTGTTTTTT; clone_size: .; v_call: TRBV7-2; j_call: TRBJ2-2; d_call: .
cdr3_aa: CASCKVSAQYF; cdr3_nt: TGTGCCAGTTGTAAGGTTTCAGCGCAGTATTTT; clone_size: .; v_call: TRBV6-4; j_call: TRBJ2-3; d_call: .
cdr3_aa: CASSPGQGGTYEQYF; cdr3_nt: TGCGCCAGCAGCCCGGGACAGGGAGGGACCTACGAGCAGTACTTC; clone_size: few; v_call: TRBV5-1; j_call: TRBJ2-7; d_call: TRBD1
cdr3_aa: CASSSLRTGANTGELFF; cdr3_nt: TGTGCCAGCAGCTCCCTTAGGACAGGGGCCAACACCGGGGAGCTGTTTTTT; clone_size: few; v_call: TRBV7-3; j_call: TRBJ2-2; d_call: TRBD1
cdr3_aa: CSARNTEAFF; cdr3_nt: TGCAGTGCTAGGAACACTGAAGCTTTCTTT; clone_size: .; v_call: TRBV20-1; j_call: TRBJ1-1; d_call: .
cdr3_aa: CASSLEPSNYEQYF; cdr3_nt: TGTGCCAGCAGCTTAGAACCTTCAAACTACGAGCAGTACTTC; clone_size: .; v_call: TRBV11-2; j_call: TRBJ2-7; d_call: .